This TCR beta chain appears in the sequencing data of a study of blood T cell repertoires in COVID-19. Study-wide context: T cells, B-cell-depleted T cells, or PBMCs supplied cDNA or gDNA.

This clone has just a few counts. TCRdb's table, derived via immunoSEQ multiplex PCR, lists solely in-frame clones and lacks some. The profile shows 200,000 to 250,000 clones, roughly 84% of them singletons. The clonotype was recovered from a man aged 45-65 years with COVID-19, enrolled during active disease. Sequenced input: peripheral blood.

CDR3 in amino acids: CASRISDRDQPQHF. The CDR3 coding sequence is TGTGCCAGCAGGATTTCGGACAGAGATCAGCCCCAGCATTTT. The J gene is TRBJ1-5, the V gene TRBV2; weak D call: TRBD1 (6 bases). The CDR3 runs 14 residues. V was clipped by 6 bases and J by 5 bases, with 14 bases between them. From germline, CDR1 is SNHLY and CDR2 FYNNEI.